Listed below are T cell receptor beta chains from one sample, sequenced in a study of cytomegalovirus exposure and HLA in healthy donors. Libraries were prepared by immunoSEQ multiplex PCR; TCRdb keeps only in-frame clonotypes and omits some of them. This sample has around 180,000 clones; over 60% occur once, and the top ten carry about 1%. Sequencing input: PBMCs. Every receptor here comes from a woman in her forties in good health and CMV-seronegative. Each CDR3 is given with its conserved first and last residue. The order of the fields is D gene, clone size, J gene, V gene, CDR3 DNA, CDR3 protein. A D gene is named only where the DNA matches it firmly. Size is omitted from some rows. Given values are once, few, many or a class for expanded clones.

TRBD1 | . | TRBJ2-7 | TRBV29-1 | TGCAGCGTTGCCCCTCGACAGGGTAACTCCTACGAGCAGTACTTC | CSVAPRQGNSYEQYF
. | few | TRBJ2-1 | TRBV2 | TGTGCCAGCAGTGTGGAGGGAGTCCCCGCCAATGAGCAGTTCTTC | CASSVEGVPANEQFF
TRBD1 | . | TRBJ1-4 | TRBV30 | TGTGCCTGGAGTGTACTTGGGACAGGGACAATCGCAACTAATGAAAAACTGTTTTTT | CAWSVLGTGTIATNEKLFF
. | . | TRBJ1-4 | TRBV14 | TGTGCCAGCAGCGCCCGGAGGTTTGGTGAAAAACTGTTTTTT | CASSARRFGEKLFF
. | . | TRBJ1-1 | TRBV29-1 | TGCAGCGTTGAAGATCAAGTAGGAGGAGCTTTCTTT | CSVEDQVGGAFF
TRBD1 | . | TRBJ1-1 | TRBV5-5 | TGTGCCAGCAGCCTATCGACAGGGCGGAACACTGAAGCTTTCTTT | CASSLSTGRNTEAFF
TRBD1 | . | TRBJ1-6 | TRBV27 | TGTGCCAGCAGTCCCTGGCTCGCTGGACAGGGCTTTTCCGATTCACCCCTCCACTTT | CASSPWLAGQGFSDSPLHF
. | . | TRBJ2-2 | TRBV7-8 | TGTGCCAGCGGGAGGGGGGTGAACACCGGGGAGCTGTTTTTT | CASGRGVNTGELFF
. | . | TRBJ2-3 | TRBV4-3 | TGCGCCAGCAGCCAAGAGCAACTCACAGATACGCAGTATTTT | CASSQEQLTDTQYF
TRBD1 | . | TRBJ2-3 | TRBV29-1 | TGCAGCGTGGAGACAGGGGGAGGGCGTACGCAGTATTTT | CSVETGGGRTQYF
TRBD2 | . | TRBJ2-1 | TRBV7-2 | TGTGCCAGCCAGCGGGAGCCGAGGAGTGAGCAGTTCTTC | CASQREPRSEQFF
TRBD1 | . | TRBJ1-1 | TRBV10-3 | TGTGCCATCAACCGGGACAGGGACACTGAAGCTTTCTTT | CAINRDRDTEAFF
. | . | TRBJ2-7 | TRBV2 | TGTGCCAGCCGGACCGGGAAGGGCTCCTACGAGCAGTACTTC | CASRTGKGSYEQYF
. | . | TRBJ1-1 | TRBV28 | TGTGCCAGCACCGAACAGGGAGGGGGAGCTTTCTTT | CASTEQGGGAFF
. | . | TRBJ2-1 | TRBV7-2 | TGTGCCAGCAGCCCAGCGACTAGTTACAATGAGCAGTTCTTC | CASSPATSYNEQFF
TRBD1 | . | TRBJ2-2 | TRBV6-5 | TGTGCCAGCAGTTACGGGGACAGATACACCGGGGAGCTGTTTTTT | CASSYGDRYTGELFF
. | . | TRBJ1-1 | TRBV4-3 | TGCGCCAGCAGCCGAGTCTTAAAGGGGACTGAAGCTTTCTTT | CASSRVLKGTEAFF
. | . | TRBJ1-1 | TRBV4-3 | TGCGCCAGCAGCCAAGGCGGGATGCCTGAAGCTTTCTTT | CASSQGGMPEAFF
. | . | TRBJ2-5 | TRBV9 | TGTGCCAGCCCCCCCTGGCGGGATGATGAGACCCAGTACTTC | CASPPWRDDETQYF
TRBD1 | . | TRBJ1-2 | TRBV27 | TGTGCCAGCAGTTCATCCTCCGGGACAGGGGTTGGCGGCTACACCTTC | CASSSSSGTGVGGYTF
. | . | TRBJ2-4 | TRBV7-2 | TGTGCCAGCAGCTTTTCAGGGGACATTCAGTACTTC | CASSFSGDIQYF
. | . | TRBJ1-2 | TRBV5-4 | TGTGCCAGCAGCTTGGGGTCTACTAGACAGGCCTCCTATGGCTACACCTTC | CASSLGSTRQASYGYTF
. | . | TRBJ1-2 | TRBV5-4 | TGTGCCAGCAGCTTGGAGCCCGGGACAACGATCTGGGGCTACACCTTC | CASSLEPGTTIWGYTF
. | . | TRBJ1-3 | TRBV15 | TGTGCCACCAGCATGGGACTGCGGAACACCATATATTTT | CATSMGLRNTIYF
. | . | TRBJ2-5 | TRBV11-2 | TGTGCCAGCAGCTGGGGGCCTGGGGGCCGAGAGACCCAGTACTTC | CASSWGPGGRETQYF
. | . | TRBJ2-2 | TRBV4-3 | TGCGCCAGCAGCCAAGATCTCCTGACCGGGGAGCTGTTTTTT | CASSQDLLTGELFF
TRBD1 | few | TRBJ1-2 | TRBV7-9 | TGTGCCAGCAGCTCGGGACAGGGCCGCTATGGCTACACCTTC | CASSSGQGRYGYTF
TRBD1 | . | TRBJ1-4 | TRBV19 | TGTGCCAGCACAGACAGGGGGCGGGAAAAACTGTTTTTT | CASTDRGREKLFF
. | . | TRBJ2-5 | TRBV7-9 | TGTGCCAGCAGCCGTACAGTCACTTACCAGGGCCTGGGGGAGACCCAGTACTTC | CASSRTVTYQGLGETQYF
. | . | TRBJ1-5 | TRBV19 | TGTGCCAGTAGTCTTAGCAATCAGCCCCAGCATTTT | CASSLSNQPQHF
. | . | TRBJ2-4 | TRBV4-1 | TGCGCCAGCAGCCAGGCGCAGGGAGGCTGGGGAGTTCAGTACTTC | CASSQAQGGWGVQYF
TRBD1 | . | TRBJ1-2 | TRBV5-5 | TGTGCCAGCAGCTTTATCGGAACAGGGGTCTCTGGCTACACCTTC | CASSFIGTGVSGYTF
. | . | TRBJ1-2 | TRBV5-6 | TGTGCCAGCAGCTCACAGGGAATCGACGGCTACACCTTC | CASSSQGIDGYTF
. | . | TRBJ1-4 | TRBV7-9 | TGTGCCAGCAGCTTAAACAGTAATGAAAAACTGTTTTTT | CASSLNSNEKLFF
. | . | TRBJ2-3 | TRBV7-9 | TGTGCCAGCAGCTCCACGGCCATTAGCGGTGCAGGTACGCAGTATTTT | CASSSTAISGAGTQYF
TRBD1 | . | TRBJ2-3 | TRBV6-1 | TGTGCCAGCCGAAGACTTGGACAGGGGTCAGATACGCAGTATTTT | CASRRLGQGSDTQYF
. | . | TRBJ2-7 | TRBV27 | TGTGCCAGCAGTTCCCGGATGGGGGCCGCTTCGGACGCCTACGAGCAGTACTTC | CASSSRMGAASDAYEQYF
. | . | TRBJ1-2 | TRBV25-1 | TGTGCCAGCAGTCCGACAGGACCCTATGGCTACACCTTC | CASSPTGPYGYTF
TRBD1 | . | TRBJ1-2 | TRBV6-4 | TGTGCCAGCAGCTATAGCGGGACAGGGCAGGATGGCTACACCTTC | CASSYSGTGQDGYTF
TRBD1 | . | TRBJ2-1 | TRBV7-6 | TGTGCCAGCAGCGAGGACAGGGCCAATGAGCAGTTCTTC | CASSEDRANEQFF
. | few | TRBJ1-1 | TRBV6-1 | TGTGCCAGCAGTGAATATGGGGCAGGCCCGTCTGAAGCTTTCTTT | CASSEYGAGPSEAFF